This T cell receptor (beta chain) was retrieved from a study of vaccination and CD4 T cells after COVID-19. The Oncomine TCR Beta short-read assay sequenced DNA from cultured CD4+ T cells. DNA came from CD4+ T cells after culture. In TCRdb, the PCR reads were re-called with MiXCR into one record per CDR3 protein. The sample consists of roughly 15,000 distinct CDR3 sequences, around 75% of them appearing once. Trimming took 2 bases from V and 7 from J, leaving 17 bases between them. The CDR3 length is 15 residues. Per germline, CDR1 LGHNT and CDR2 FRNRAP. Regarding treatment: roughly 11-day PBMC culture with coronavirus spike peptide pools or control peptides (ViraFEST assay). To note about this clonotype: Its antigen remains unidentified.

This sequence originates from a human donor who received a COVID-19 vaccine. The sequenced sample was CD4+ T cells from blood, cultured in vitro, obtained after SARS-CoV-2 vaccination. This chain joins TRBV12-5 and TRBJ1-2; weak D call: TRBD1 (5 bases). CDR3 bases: TGTGCTAGTGGTTTGCGGAGGGGCGCCGTTTCTGGCTACACCTTC. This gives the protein CASGLRRGAVSGYTF.